The 14 T cell receptor beta chains reported below all come from one sample, sequenced in a study of blood T cell repertoires in COVID-19. Profiling relied on immunoSEQ multiplex PCR, and the TCRdb table lists in-frame clones only, not all of them. In the table there are roughly 180,000 clones, 76% of which are singletons. Sequencing was done on a sample of peripheral blood. These receptors all stem from a woman in her 50s with active or convalescent COVID-19.

The rearrangement uses TRBV7-2 and TRBJ1-6; TRBD1 is a possible D gene (6 bases). Germline-derived CDR1 and CDR2 are SGHTA and FQGNSA. V dropped 2 bases and J dropped 5 bases, with 16 bases sitting between them. The CDR3 totals 17 residues. CDR3 region: CASSLYMGAQNNSPLHF. The CDR3 nucleotides are TGTGCCAGCAGCTTATATATGGGGGCACAAAATAATTCACCCCTCCACTTT.

The chain couples TRBV11-2 to TRBJ1-4; D is uncertain. Per germline, CDR1 SGHAT and CDR2 FQNNGV. Trimming removed 5 bases at V and 3 bases at J, with 10 bases between. This CDR3 has 14 residues. The chain's CDR3 is CASSPGIANEKLFF. CDR3 DNA: TGTGCCAGCAGCCCGGGGATAGCTAATGAAAAACTGTTTTTT.

This clone was recorded only once. The gene calls are TRBV4-3 and TRBJ2-2; TRBD2 matches 13 bases. The CDR3 totals 18 residues. CDR1 LGHNA and CDR2 YSLEER come from the germline V gene. Trimming at V came to 0 bases and at J to 4 bases, leaving 5 bases not matched to a gene. DNA of the CDR3: TGCGCCAGCAGCCAAGAGAGAGGACTAGCGGGAGTCACCGGGGAGCTGTTTTTT. Residues: CASSQERGLAGVTGELFF.

The J gene is TRBJ1-2, the V gene TRBV7-9, with 9 bases matching TRBD1. Germline V gene lookup returns CDR1 SEHNR and CDR2 FQNEAQ (reference sequence). J gave up 4 bases and V 5 bases, and 20 bases lay outside the gene matches. This CDR3 comprises 19 residues. The CDR3 loop is CASSPSLRDREGFGYGYTF. The DNA for the CDR3 is TGTGCCAGCAGCCCATCCCTGAGGGACAGGGAAGGGTTCGGCTATGGCTACACCTTC.

The chain has TRBV7-2 and TRBJ2-3; D is ambiguous. Trimming shortened V by 1 base and J by 0 bases, and 8 bases separated the two germline ends. The CDR3 spans 15 residues. CDR1 is SGHTA and CDR2 is FQGNSA in the germline V gene. CDR3 loop: CASSLVLVSTDTQYF. The CDR3 DNA reads as TGTGCCAGCAGCTTAGTGTTAGTAAGCACAGATACGCAGTATTTT.

The count of this clone is one. The chain joins TRBV5-5 to TRBJ2-3; possibly TRBD2 for D (6 bases). The CDR3 is 15 residues long. In germline, CDR1 is SGHKS, CDR2 YYEKEE (reference sequence). V shed 0 bases and J shed 3 bases, with 11 bases lying between them. CDR3 protein: CASSLGASETDTQYF. CDR3 DNA: TGTGCCAGCAGCTTGGGCGCTAGCGAAACAGATACGCAGTATTTT.

The V call is TRBV30, the J call TRBJ1-1; no clear D gene. The germline V gene has CDR1 GTSNPN and CDR2 SVGIG (reference sequence). The CDR3 spans 14 residues. Deletions cut 4 bases from V and 1 base from J, with 13 bases between. CDR3 DNA: TGTGCCTGGATTAGAGTATTTCCGAACACTGAAGCTTTCTTT. Translating gives CAWIRVFPNTEAFF.

With regard to this clone: At one end the junction does not follow the germline gene, possibly because of a read error. The chain recombines TRBV7-7 with TRBJ2-1; 9 bases are shared with TRBD2. This CDR3 is 15 amino acids long. Germline lookup yields CDR1 SSHAT and CDR2 FNYEAQ (reference sequence). The CDR3 loop is CASSPGTSRYNEQFF. The CDR3 DNA follows: TGTGCTAGCAGCCCCGGGACTAGCAGGTACAATGAGCAGTTCTTC.

The rearrangement links TRBV18 to TRBJ2-7, with TRBD2 identical over 8 bases. Trimming at V came to 6 bases and at J to 2 bases, leaving 9 bases not matched to a gene. CDR1 KGHSH and CDR2 LQKENI come from the germline V gene. The CDR3 runs to 15 residues. The CDR3 DNA reads TGTGCCAGCTCCCAGCTCGGGGGGGGAACCTACGAGCAGTACTTC. It specifies CASSQLGGGTYEQYF.

V usage is TRBV19 and J usage is TRBJ2-3; tentative D call: TRBD1 (6 bases). Germline V gene data show CDR1 as LNHDA and CDR2 as SQIVND (reference sequence). Trimming cost V 7 bases and J 2 bases, with 13 bases left between them. The CDR3 has 14 amino acids. The CDR3 loop is CASTDRTFTDTQYF. The CDR3 DNA sequence: TGTGCCAGTACCGACAGGACATTCACAGATACGCAGTATTTT.

V and J are TRBV7-9 and TRBJ1-2, with 7 bases lining up with TRBD1. The CDR3 is made up of 12 amino acids. Germline lookup yields CDR1 SEHNR and CDR2 FQNEAQ (reference sequence). The junction had 4 bases not matched to a gene; V was cut back by 8 bases and J by 4 bases. CDR3 loop: CASGQEVYGYTF. In nucleotides, the CDR3 is TGTGCCAGCGGACAGGAGGTCTATGGCTACACCTTC.

The genes are TRBV7-2 and TRBJ2-2; 10 bases align to TRBD2. V shed 5 bases, J shed 5 bases, and the junction held 5 bases outside the gene matches. This CDR3 has 15 residues. Germline V gives CDR1 SGHTA, CDR2 FQGNSA. The CDR3 loop is CASSPLAGDTGELFF. The CDR3 DNA reads as TGTGCCAGCAGCCCCCTAGCGGGAGATACCGGGGAGCTGTTTTTT.

The chain links TRBV15 to TRBJ1-6; no clear D gene. CDR3 size: 12 residues. Germline CDR1 reads LNHNV; CDR2 reads YYDKDF (reference sequence). The V end lost 3 bases, the J end lost 8 bases, and 5 bases lay between the germline ends. CDR3 residues: CATSSPDSPLHF. DNA for the CDR3: TGTGCCACCAGCAGTCCGGATTCACCCCTCCACTTT.

This chain uses TRBV12-3 or TRBV12-4 with TRBJ1-3; D unclear. V dropped 8 bases and J dropped 8 bases, with 10 bases sitting between them. The CDR3 totals 11 residues. CDR3 amino acids: CASGSTYTIYF. As DNA, the CDR3 is TGTGCCAGCGGGAGCACTTACACCATATATTTT.